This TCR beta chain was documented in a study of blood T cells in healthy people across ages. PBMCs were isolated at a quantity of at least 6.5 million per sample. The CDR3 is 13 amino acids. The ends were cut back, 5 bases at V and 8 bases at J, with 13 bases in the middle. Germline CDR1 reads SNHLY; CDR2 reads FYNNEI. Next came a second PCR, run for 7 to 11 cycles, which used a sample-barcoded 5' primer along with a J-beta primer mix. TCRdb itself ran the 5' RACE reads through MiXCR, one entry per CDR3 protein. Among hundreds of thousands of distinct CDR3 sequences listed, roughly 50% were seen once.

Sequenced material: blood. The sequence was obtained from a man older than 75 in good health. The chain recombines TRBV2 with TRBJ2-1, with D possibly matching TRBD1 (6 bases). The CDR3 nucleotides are TGTGCCAGCAGTAGGGACATGCGGGATGAGCAGTTCTTC. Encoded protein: CASSRDMRDEQFF.